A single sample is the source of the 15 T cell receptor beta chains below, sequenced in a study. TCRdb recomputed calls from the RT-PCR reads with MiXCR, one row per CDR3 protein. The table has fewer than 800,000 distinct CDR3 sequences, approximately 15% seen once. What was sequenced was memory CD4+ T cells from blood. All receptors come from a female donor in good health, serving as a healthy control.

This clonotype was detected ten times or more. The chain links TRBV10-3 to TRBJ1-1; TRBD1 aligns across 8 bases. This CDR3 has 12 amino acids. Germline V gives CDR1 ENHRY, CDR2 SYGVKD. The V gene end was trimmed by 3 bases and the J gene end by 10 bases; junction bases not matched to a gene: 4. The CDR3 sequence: CAISDGQGAAFF. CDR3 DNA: TGTGCCATCAGTGATGGTCAGGGGGCAGCTTTCTTT.

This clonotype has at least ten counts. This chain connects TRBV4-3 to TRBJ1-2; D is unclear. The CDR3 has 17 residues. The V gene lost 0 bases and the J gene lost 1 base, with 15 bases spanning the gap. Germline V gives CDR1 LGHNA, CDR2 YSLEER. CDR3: CASSQDATSGGNYGYTF. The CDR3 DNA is TGCGCCAGCAGCCAAGACGCGACATCGGGCGGTAACTATGGCTACACCTTC.

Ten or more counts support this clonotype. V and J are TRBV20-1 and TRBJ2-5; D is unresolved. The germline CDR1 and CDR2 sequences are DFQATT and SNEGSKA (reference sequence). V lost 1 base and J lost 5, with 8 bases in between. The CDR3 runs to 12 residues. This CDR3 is CSARASMETQYF. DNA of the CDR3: TGCAGTGCTAGAGCGAGCATGGAGACCCAGTACTTC.

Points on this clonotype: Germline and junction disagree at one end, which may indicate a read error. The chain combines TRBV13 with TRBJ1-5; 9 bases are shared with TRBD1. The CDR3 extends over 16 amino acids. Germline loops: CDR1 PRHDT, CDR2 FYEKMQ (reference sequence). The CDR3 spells CASSLGQGIGDQPQHF. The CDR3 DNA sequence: TGTGCCAGCAGCCTAGGACAGGGGATTGGGGATCAGCCCCAGCATTTT.

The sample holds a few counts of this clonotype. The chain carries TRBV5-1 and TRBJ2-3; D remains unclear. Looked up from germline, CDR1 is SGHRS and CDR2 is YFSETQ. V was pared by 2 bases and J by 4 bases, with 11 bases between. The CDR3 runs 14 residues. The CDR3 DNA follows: TGCGCCAGCAGCTTCTTCCCCGGAGCAGATACGCAGTATTTT. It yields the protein CASSFFPGADTQYF.

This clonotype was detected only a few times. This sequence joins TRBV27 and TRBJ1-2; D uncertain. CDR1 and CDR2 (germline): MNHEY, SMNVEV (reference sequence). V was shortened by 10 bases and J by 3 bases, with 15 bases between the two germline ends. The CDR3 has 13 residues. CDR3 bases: TGTGCCACCGCCCGGCAGGCAGACTATGGCTACACCTTC. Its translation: CATARQADYGYTF.

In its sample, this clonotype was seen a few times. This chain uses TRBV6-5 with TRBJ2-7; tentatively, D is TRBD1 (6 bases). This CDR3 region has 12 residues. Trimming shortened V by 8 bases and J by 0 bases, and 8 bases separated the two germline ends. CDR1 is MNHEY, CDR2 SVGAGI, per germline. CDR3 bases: TGTGCCAGCGGGACACACTCCTACGAGCAGTACTTC. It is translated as CASGTHSYEQYF.

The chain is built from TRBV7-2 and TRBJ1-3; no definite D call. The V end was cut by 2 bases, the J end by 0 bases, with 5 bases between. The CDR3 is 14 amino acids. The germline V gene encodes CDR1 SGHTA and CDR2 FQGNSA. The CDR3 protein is CASSLIRSGNTIYF. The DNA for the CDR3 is TGTGCCAGCAGCTTAATACGCTCTGGAAACACCATATATTTT.

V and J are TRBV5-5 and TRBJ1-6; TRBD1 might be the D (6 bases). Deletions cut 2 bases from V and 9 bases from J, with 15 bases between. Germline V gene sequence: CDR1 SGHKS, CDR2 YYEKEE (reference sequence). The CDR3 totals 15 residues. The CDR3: CASSFFDRLGSPLHF. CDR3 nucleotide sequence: TGTGCCAGCAGCTTCTTTGACAGGTTAGGTTCACCCCTCCACTTT. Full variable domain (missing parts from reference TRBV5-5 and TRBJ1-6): DAGVTQSPTHLIKTRGQQVTLRCSPISGHKSVSWYQQVLGQGPQFIFQYYEKEERGRGNFPDRFSARQFPNYSSELNVNALLLGDSALYLCASSFFDRLGSPLHFGNGTRLTVT.

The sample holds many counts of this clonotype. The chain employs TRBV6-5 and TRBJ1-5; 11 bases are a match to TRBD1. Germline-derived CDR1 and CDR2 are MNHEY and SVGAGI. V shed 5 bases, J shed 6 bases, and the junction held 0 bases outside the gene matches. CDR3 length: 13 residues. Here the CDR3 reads CASSGTGGQPQHF. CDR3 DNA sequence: TGTGCCAGCAGTGGGACAGGGGGTCAGCCCCAGCATTTT.

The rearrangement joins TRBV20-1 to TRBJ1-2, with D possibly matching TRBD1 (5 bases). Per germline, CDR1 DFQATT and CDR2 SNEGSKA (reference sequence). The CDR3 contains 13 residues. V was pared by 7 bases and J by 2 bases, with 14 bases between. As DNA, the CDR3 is TGCAGTGGGGGGGGGTCCCCGAACTATGGCTACACCTTC. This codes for CSGGGSPNYGYTF.

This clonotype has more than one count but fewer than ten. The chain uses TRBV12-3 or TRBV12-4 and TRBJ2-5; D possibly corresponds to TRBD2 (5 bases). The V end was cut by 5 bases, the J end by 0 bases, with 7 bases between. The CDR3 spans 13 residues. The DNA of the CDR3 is TGTGCCAGCAGTATGAGGGACCAAGAGACCCAGTACTTC. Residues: CASSMRDQETQYF.

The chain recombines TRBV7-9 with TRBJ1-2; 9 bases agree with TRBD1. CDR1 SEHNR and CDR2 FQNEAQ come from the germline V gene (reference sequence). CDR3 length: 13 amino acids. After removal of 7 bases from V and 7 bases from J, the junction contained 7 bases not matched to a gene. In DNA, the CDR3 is TGTGCCAGCACCGTGGGACAGGGAACTGGCTACACCTTC. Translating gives CASTVGQGTGYTF. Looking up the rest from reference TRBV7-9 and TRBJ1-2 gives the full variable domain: DTGVSQNPRHKITKRGQNVTFRCDPISEHNRLYWYRQTLGQGPEFLTYFQNEAQLEKSRLLSDRFSAERPKGSFSTLEIQRTEQGDSAMYLCASTVGQGTGYTFGSGTRLTVV.

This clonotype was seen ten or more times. The CDR3 bases are TGTGCCATCAGTGAGCAGACAGGGGGAGAGGAGACCCAGTACTTC. This translates into CAISEQTGGEETQYF. This sequence joins TRBV10-3 and TRBJ2-5; 9 nucleotides line up with TRBD1. V lost 2 bases and J lost 5; bases outside the gene matches: 6. The CDR3 covers 15 residues. The germline CDR1 and CDR2 sequences are ENHRY and SYGVKD.

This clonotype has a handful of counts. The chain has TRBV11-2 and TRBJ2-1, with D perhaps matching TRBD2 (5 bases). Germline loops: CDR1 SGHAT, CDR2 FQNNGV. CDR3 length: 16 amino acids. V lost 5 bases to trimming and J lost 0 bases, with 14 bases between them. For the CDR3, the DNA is TGTGCCAGCAGCCGCACGGGAAGAAGCTCCTACAATGAGCAGTTCTTC. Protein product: CASSRTGRSSYNEQFF.